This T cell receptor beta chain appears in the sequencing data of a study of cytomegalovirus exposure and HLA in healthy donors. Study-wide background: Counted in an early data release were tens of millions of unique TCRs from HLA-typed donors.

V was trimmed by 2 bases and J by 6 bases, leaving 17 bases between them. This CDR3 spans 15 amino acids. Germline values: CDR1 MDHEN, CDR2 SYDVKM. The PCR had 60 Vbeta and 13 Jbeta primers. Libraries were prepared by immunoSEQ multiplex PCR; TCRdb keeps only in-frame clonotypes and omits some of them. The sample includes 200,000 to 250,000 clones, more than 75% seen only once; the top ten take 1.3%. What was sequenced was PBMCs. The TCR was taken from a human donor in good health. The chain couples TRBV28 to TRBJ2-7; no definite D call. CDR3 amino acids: CASSLPVSPSVEQYF. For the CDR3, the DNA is TGTGCCAGCAGTTTACCGGTCTCGCCCTCGGTCGAGCAGTACTTC.